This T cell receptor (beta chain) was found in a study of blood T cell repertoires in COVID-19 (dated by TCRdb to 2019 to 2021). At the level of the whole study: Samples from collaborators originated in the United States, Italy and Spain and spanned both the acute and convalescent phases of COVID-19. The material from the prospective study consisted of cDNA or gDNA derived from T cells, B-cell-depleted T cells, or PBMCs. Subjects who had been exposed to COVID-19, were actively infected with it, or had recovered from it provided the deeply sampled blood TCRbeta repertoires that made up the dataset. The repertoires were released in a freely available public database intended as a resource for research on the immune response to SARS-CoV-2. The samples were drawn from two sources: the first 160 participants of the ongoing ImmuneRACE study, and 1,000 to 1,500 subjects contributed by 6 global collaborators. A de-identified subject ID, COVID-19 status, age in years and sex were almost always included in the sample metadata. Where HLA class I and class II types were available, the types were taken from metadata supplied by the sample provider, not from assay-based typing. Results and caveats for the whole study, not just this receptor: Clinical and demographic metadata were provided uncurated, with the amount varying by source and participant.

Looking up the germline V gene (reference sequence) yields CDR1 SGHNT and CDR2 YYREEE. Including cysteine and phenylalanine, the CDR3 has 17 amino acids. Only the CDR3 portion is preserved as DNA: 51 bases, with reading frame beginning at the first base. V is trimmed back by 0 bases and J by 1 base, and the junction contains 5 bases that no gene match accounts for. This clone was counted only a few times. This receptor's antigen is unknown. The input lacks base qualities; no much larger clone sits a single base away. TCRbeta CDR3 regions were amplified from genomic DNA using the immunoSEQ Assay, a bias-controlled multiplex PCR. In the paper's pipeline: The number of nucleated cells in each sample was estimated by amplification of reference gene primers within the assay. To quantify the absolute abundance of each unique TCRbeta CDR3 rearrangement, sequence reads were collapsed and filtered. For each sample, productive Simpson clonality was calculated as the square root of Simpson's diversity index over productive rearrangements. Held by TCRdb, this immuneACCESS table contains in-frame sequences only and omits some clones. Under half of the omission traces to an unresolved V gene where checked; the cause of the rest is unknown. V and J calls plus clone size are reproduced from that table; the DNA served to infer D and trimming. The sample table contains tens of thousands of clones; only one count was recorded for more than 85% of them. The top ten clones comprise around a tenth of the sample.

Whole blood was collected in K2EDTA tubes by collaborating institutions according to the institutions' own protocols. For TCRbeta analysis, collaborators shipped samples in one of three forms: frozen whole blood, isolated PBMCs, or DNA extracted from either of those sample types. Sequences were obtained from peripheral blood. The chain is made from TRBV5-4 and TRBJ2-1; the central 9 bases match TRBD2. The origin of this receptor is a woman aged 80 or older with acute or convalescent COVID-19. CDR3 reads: CASSLGLAEASYNEQFF. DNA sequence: TGTGCCAGCAGCTTGGGACTAGCGGAGGCGTCCTACAATGAGCAGTTCTTC.